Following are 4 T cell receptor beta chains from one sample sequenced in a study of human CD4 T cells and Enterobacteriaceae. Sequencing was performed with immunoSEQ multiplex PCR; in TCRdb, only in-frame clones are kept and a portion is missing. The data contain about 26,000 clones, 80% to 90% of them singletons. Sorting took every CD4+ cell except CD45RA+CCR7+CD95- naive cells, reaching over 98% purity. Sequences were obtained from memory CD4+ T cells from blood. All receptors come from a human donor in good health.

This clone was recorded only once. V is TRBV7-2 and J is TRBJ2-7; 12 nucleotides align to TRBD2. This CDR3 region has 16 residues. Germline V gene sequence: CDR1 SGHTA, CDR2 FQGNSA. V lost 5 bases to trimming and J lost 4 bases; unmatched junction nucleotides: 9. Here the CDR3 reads CASSLGTSGFTYEQYF. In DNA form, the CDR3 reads TGTGCCAGCAGCCTAGGGACTAGCGGGTTTACGTACGAGCAGTACTTC.

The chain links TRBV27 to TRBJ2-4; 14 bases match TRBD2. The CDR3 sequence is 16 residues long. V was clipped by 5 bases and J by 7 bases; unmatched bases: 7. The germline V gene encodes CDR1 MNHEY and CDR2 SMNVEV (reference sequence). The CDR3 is CASSRLAGGPGNIQYF. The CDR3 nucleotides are TGTGCCAGCAGTCGACTAGCGGGAGGGCCGGGGAACATTCAGTACTTC.

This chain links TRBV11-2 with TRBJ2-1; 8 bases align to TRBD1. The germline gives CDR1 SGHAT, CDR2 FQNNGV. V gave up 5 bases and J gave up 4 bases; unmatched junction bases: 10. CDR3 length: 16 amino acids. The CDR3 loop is CASSLGTGNLYNEQFF. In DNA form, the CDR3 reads TGTGCCAGCAGCCTAGGGACAGGCAACTTATACAATGAGCAGTTCTTC.

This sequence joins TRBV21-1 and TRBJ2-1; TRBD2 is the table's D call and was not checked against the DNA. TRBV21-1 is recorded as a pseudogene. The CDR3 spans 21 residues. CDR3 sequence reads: CASSKEGGLAGGSSSYNEQFF. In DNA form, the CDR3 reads TGTGCCAGCAGCAAAGAGGGGGGACTAGCGGGAGGCTCCAGCTCCTACAATGAGCAGTTCTTC.